This T cell receptor beta chain originates from a study of post-analysis software for immune sequencing data. Looked up from germline, CDR1 is LGHDT and CDR2 is YNNKEL (reference sequence). This CDR3 region has 12 residues. The V end lost 8 bases, the J end lost 6 bases, and 13 bases lay between the germline ends. General observations from the study: Versus controls, multiple sclerosis patients showed significantly lower diversity (normalized Chao1). TRBV5-6, TRBV5-1 and TRBV20-1 were among four to six TRBV segments more frequent in patients than controls.

To note about this clonotype: Its antigen is undetermined.

Unique-molecular-identifier-tagged TCR beta cDNA libraries were used. Some 500,000 cDNA molecules came from around 1 to 9.1 million T cells. TCRdb reanalysed the PCR reads using MiXCR and keeps one entry per CDR3 protein. Altogether about 540,000 distinct CDR3 sequences are present, about a third being singletons, with the ten largest covering 6%. The V and J genes are TRBV3-1 and TRBJ2-5, with D possibly TRBD2 on 6 matching bases. The sequence was obtained from a girl under 18 with multiple sclerosis. Sequencing was performed on blood. The CDR3 coding sequence is TGTGCCAGCTCACCTCTAGCGAAGACCCAGTACTTC. Residues: CASSPLAKTQYF.